This passage covers 9 T cell receptor beta chains from one sample sequenced in a study of T cells in Graves' hyperthyroidism and ophthalmopathy. RNA transcripts were the template for amplifying TCR beta CDR3 regions. First-round RT-PCR of the TCR CDR3 relied on the HTBI primer set. TCRdb ran MiXCR on the multiplex PCR reads and lists one entry per CDR3 protein. The table shows about 590,000 distinct CDR3 sequences, with 14% occurring only once. The sample consisted of blood. All receptors derive from a woman in her late teens or twenties with Graves' ophthalmopathy.

This clonotype was detected a few times. J is TRBJ1-2 and V is TRBV15; 7 nucleotides agree with TRBD1. CDR3 length: 15 residues. Germline trimming cut 0 bases from V and 5 bases from J; bases unmatched to any gene: 6. The germline V gene encodes CDR1 LNHNV and CDR2 YYDKDF (reference sequence). The CDR3 reads CATSRETGLVYGYTF. CDR3 bases: TGTGCCACCAGCAGAGAGACAGGGCTCGTTTATGGCTACACCTTC.

This clonotype was detected ten times or more. The gene calls are TRBV27 and TRBJ2-2; D is perhaps TRBD1 or TRBD2 (5 bases each). The V gene's germline CDR1 is MNHEY and CDR2 SMNVEV (reference sequence). This CDR3 comprises 17 residues. V lost 5 bases and J 5 bases, leaving 21 bases between the germline ends. CDR3 loop: CASSSLIGASGTGELFF. Written as DNA, the CDR3 is TGTGCCAGCAGTAGTTTAATCGGGGCCTCGGGGACCGGGGAGCTGTTTTTT.

This clonotype came up many times. The rearrangement uses TRBV15 and TRBJ2-5, with a tentative D call TRBD2 (7 bases). Germline lookup yields CDR1 LNHNV and CDR2 YYDKDF (reference sequence). The ends were cut back, 0 bases at V and 5 bases at J, with 10 bases in the middle. The CDR3 consists of 14 residues. The CDR3 reads CATSRDGGHETQYF. The CDR3, as DNA: TGTGCCACCAGCAGAGACGGGGGGCACGAGACCCAGTACTTC.

The table lists this clonotype with many counts. The V gene is TRBV12-3 or TRBV12-4, the J gene TRBJ2-7, with a weak D call TRBD2 (6 bases). V lost 2 bases, J lost 0 bases, and 8 bases lay in between. The CDR3 is made up of 14 amino acids. CDR3 in amino acids: CASSLQGGSYEQYF. In DNA form, the CDR3 reads TGTGCCAGCAGTTTACAGGGAGGCTCCTACGAGCAGTACTTC.

This clonotype has at least ten counts. V usage is TRBV4-3 and J usage is TRBJ2-2; D gene ambiguous. The V and J ends lost 3 bases and 6 bases respectively, with 11 bases between them. CDR3 length: 14 amino acids. Germline V gene sequence: CDR1 LGHNA, CDR2 YSLEER. This CDR3 is CASSHSSEAGELFF. CDR3 bases: TGCGCCAGCAGCCATTCATCTGAGGCCGGGGAGCTGTTTTTT.

On this clonotype itself: A single base separates this from a much larger clone, so it may be a read error. The V call is TRBV6-1, the J call TRBJ1-1; D not resolved. V lost 6 bases, J lost 2 bases, and 10 bases lay in between. This CDR3 is built from 13 residues. CDR1 and CDR2 from the germline V gene are MNHNS and SASEGT. The CDR3 region is CASRVGSNTEAFF. The DNA of the CDR3 is TGTGCCAGCAGGGTGGGATCAAACACTGAAGCTTTCTTT.

There are many counts of this clonotype. The chain carries TRBV12-3 or TRBV12-4 and TRBJ2-1; D is undetermined. Between the trimmed V and J ends, which lost 1 base and 10 bases, there was a span of 8 bases. CDR3 size: 12 residues. CDR3 coding DNA: TGTGCCAGCAGTTTAGGTCGGCGGGAGCAGTTCTTC. Residues: CASSLGRREQFF.

This clonotype was seen ten or more times. The chain employs TRBV27 and TRBJ1-5; a weak D match, TRBD1 (5 bases). Trimming pared 5 bases from V and 0 bases from J, leaving 14 bases between. Germline V CDR1 and CDR2: MNHEY, SMNVEV (reference sequence). The CDR3 spans 16 residues. CDR3 amino acids: CASSPSWGDSNQPQHF. The CDR3 DNA follows: TGTGCCAGCAGTCCATCCTGGGGGGATAGCAATCAGCCCCAGCATTTT.

This clonotype was detected many times. The gene calls are TRBV12-3 or TRBV12-4 and TRBJ1-1; 7 bases line up with TRBD1. V lost 3 bases to trimming and J lost 0 bases; unmatched junction nucleotides: 7. This CDR3 has 16 amino acids. CDR3 coding DNA: TGTGCCAGCAGTTTGGGACAGACCCTTATGAACACTGAAGCTTTCTTT. It encodes CASSLGQTLMNTEAFF.